These 21 T cell receptor beta chains came from one sample sequenced in a study of early T cells in non-severe SARS-CoV-2 infection. TCRdb re-called the 5' RACE reads with MiXCR, one entry per CDR3 protein. There are around 28,000 distinct CDR3 sequences in the sample; around 6% occur only once, and around 6.8% lies in the top ten. Material: whole blood. Every receptor here comes from an adult who was a healthcare worker with PCR-confirmed SARS-CoV-2 infection or an uninfected control (not recorded which).

The genes are TRBV20-1 and TRBJ2-2; D unclear. CDR3 length: 14 amino acids. In germline, CDR1 is DFQATT, CDR2 SNEGSKA (reference sequence). V was shortened by 3 bases and J by 6 bases, with 14 bases between the two germline ends. The CDR3 DNA follows: TGCAGTGCTAGCCCCCCCTCTAGGGCCGGGGAGCTGTTTTTT. Amino acid sequence: CSASPPSRAGELFF.

This clonotype was detected a few times. The rearrangement uses TRBV7-9 and TRBJ2-7, with D tentatively TRBD1 (5 bases). There are 11 residues in the CDR3. Germline CDR1 is SEHNR and CDR2 is FQNEAQ (reference sequence). Between the trimmed V and J ends, which lost 1 base and 12 bases, there was a span of 10 bases. The CDR3: CASSLGQGLYF. The CDR3 nucleotides read TGTGCCAGCAGCTTAGGGCAGGGTCTGTACTTC.

The J gene is TRBJ2-3, the V gene TRBV3-1, with TRBD2 matching over 10 bases. This CDR3 has 15 amino acids. Germline V lookup: CDR1 LGHDT, CDR2 YNNKEL (reference sequence). V lost 4 bases and J lost 5; bases outside the gene matches: 6. DNA for the CDR3: TGTGCCAGCAGCCGCAGCGGGAGGGCCCAAGATACGCAGTATTTT. It encodes CASSRSGRAQDTQYF.

The rearrangement joins TRBV4-2 to TRBJ2-7; TRBD2 aligns across 7 bases. CDR1 LGHNA and CDR2 YNFKEQ come from the germline V gene. With V trimmed by 0 bases and J by 2 bases, 7 bases remained unmatched. The CDR3 sequence is 16 residues long. The CDR3 DNA is TGTGCCAGCAGCCAAGATGGGGGGGAGCGCGCCTACGAGCAGTACTTC. Residues: CASSQDGGERAYEQYF.

This clonotype came up many times. V gene TRBV3-1 combines with J gene TRBJ2-7, with 7 positions matching TRBD1. Germline CDR1 is LGHDT and CDR2 is YNNKEL (reference sequence). The length of the CDR3 is 17 residues. With 1 base clipped from V and 2 bases from J, the junction kept 11 bases outside the gene matches. The CDR3 DNA reads TGTGCCAGCAGCCAAGCGAACCCGGGACAGAATACCTACGAGCAGTACTTC. Translating gives CASSQANPGQNTYEQYF.

This clonotype was found a few times. A junction end diverges from the germline sequence, so it may reflect a read error. V gene TRBV12-3 or TRBV12-4 combines with J gene TRBJ1-1; 9 bases line up with TRBD1. The CDR3 length is 12 residues. CDR3 nucleotides: TGTGCCAGCAGTCTAGCAGACAGGGGGGCTTTCTTT. It specifies CASSLADRGAFF.

This clonotype was counted between two and nine times. This chain joins TRBV12-3 or TRBV12-4 and TRBJ2-5; the D gene is possibly TRBD2 (6 bases). V lost 4 bases, J lost 4 bases, and 7 bases lay in between. The CDR3 is made up of 12 amino acids. The CDR3 DNA sequence: TGTGCCAGCAGTTCACTAGCAGAGACCCAGTACTTC. Translation gives CASSSLAETQYF.

The sample holds many counts of this clonotype. The chain is built from TRBV28 and TRBJ2-3, with D perhaps matching TRBD1 or TRBD2 (5 bases each). Germline loops: CDR1 MDHEN, CDR2 SYDVKM. V lost 8 bases and J 8 bases, leaving 23 bases between the germline ends. The CDR3 consists of 15 residues. The CDR3 DNA reads as TGTGCCAGCCTCAGGGCACCTGTACTTGGGGGTACGCAGTATTTT. Amino acids: CASLRAPVLGGTQYF.

This clonotype was seen more than once but under ten times. The chain links TRBV20-1 to TRBJ2-7; unclear D gene. Per the germline V gene, CDR1 is DFQATT and CDR2 is SNEGSKA (reference sequence). With 3 bases removed from V and 6 bases from J, the gap between germline ends came to 9 bases. This CDR3 comprises 11 residues. The CDR3 sequence is CSASPVREQYF. The CDR3 DNA sequence: TGCAGTGCTAGTCCCGTGCGCGAGCAGTACTTC.

The sample holds many counts of this clonotype. J is TRBJ2-2 and V is TRBV5-6, with 9 bases lining up with TRBD2. The V gene end was trimmed by 3 bases and the J gene end by 3 bases; junction bases not matched to a gene: 3. The CDR3 totals 15 residues. Germline CDR1 is SGHDT and CDR2 is YYEEEE. CDR3 sequence: CASSSTSGYTGELFF. As DNA, the CDR3 is TGTGCCAGCAGCTCGACTAGCGGTTACACCGGGGAGCTGTTTTTT.

In this sample, this clonotype turned up many times. V usage is TRBV15 and J usage is TRBJ2-1, with 8 bases fitting TRBD2. Germline CDR1 reads LNHNV; CDR2 reads YYDKDF (reference sequence). V lost 2 bases and J lost 1; bases outside the gene matches: 4. The CDR3 is made up of 16 amino acids. The CDR3 protein is CATSRRAGVSYNEQFF. CDR3 in DNA: TGTGCCACCAGCAGAAGAGCGGGAGTTTCCTACAATGAGCAGTTCTTC.

The chain uses TRBV27 and TRBJ1-2, with 7 bases aligning to TRBD1. Germline CDR1 is MNHEY and CDR2 is SMNVEV (reference sequence). Unmatched junction bases numbered 5, after V lost 4 bases and J lost 6 bases. The CDR3 length is 13 residues. CDR3 in DNA: TGTGCCAGCAGTTCTACAGGGGTAAATGGCTACACCTTC. Its protein product is CASSSTGVNGYTF.

The rearrangement joins TRBV30 to TRBJ2-7, with 9 positions matching TRBD1. Germline CDR1 and CDR2: GTSNPN and SVGIG (reference sequence). This CDR3 is 13 amino acids long. V shed 5 bases and J 3 bases; nucleotides not matched to a gene: 5. CDR3 amino acids: CAWAGTGRYEQYF. In DNA, the CDR3 is TGTGCCTGGGCCGGGACAGGGCGCTACGAGCAGTACTTC.

This clonotype has a handful of counts. The rearrangement joins TRBV7-2 to TRBJ2-1, with a weak D call TRBD2 (5 bases). The ends were cut back, 4 bases at V and 7 bases at J, with 20 bases in the middle. Per germline, CDR1 SGHTA and CDR2 FQGNSA. The CDR3 is made up of 16 amino acids. The CDR3 region is CASSYDGIPGWNEQFF. The CDR3 region has the DNA TGTGCCAGCAGCTATGACGGGATCCCAGGCTGGAATGAGCAGTTCTTC.

This clonotype appeared many times. The chain uses TRBV5-4 and TRBJ1-6; maybe TRBD1 (6 bases). The V and J ends lost 4 bases and 10 bases respectively, with 18 bases between them. CDR3 length: 15 residues. Germline CDR1 SGHNT, CDR2 YYREEE (reference sequence). The CDR3 loop is CASSTYRDGGSPLHF. DNA for the CDR3: TGTGCCAGCAGCACCTACAGGGACGGTGGATCACCCCTCCACTTT.

This clonotype was picked up many times. The chain has TRBV10-3 and TRBJ2-7, with unresolved D. Trimming removed 6 bases at V and 5 bases at J, with 17 bases between. Looked up from germline, CDR1 is ENHRY and CDR2 is SYGVKD. This CDR3 region has 14 residues. The CDR3 nucleotides read TGTGCCATCAGCGCACGAGTACTCCTCGACGAGCAGTACTTC. It codes for CAISARVLLDEQYF.

J is TRBJ1-1 and V is TRBV19; no firm D call. Germline-derived CDR1 and CDR2 are LNHDA and SQIVND (reference sequence). This CDR3 has 12 amino acids. V lost 5 bases to trimming and J lost 11 bases, with 15 bases between them. CDR3 in amino acids: CASSPQGRAAFF. In nucleotides, the CDR3 is TGTGCCAGTAGTCCTCAAGGGAGAGCGGCTTTCTTT.

This clonotype occurred a few times. This chain's CDR3 is CASSLSGLQSEQFF. CDR3 nucleotide sequence: TGTGCCAGCAGTTTATCGGGACTACAGTCTGAGCAGTTCTTC. This chain joins TRBV12-3 or TRBV12-4 and TRBJ2-1; 7 bases line up with TRBD2. The CDR3 runs 14 residues. Trimming took 2 bases from V and 9 from J; bases not matched to a gene: 7.

This chain connects TRBV28 to TRBJ1-6, with 7 bases aligning to TRBD1. Trimming took 7 bases from V and 4 from J; bases not matched to a gene: 7. The CDR3 contains 15 residues. CDR1 and CDR2 from the germline V gene are MDHEN and SYDVKM. CDR3 in DNA: TGTGCCAGCAATGGGAGGACAGGTTATAATTCACCCCTCCACTTT. Its protein product is CASNGRTGYNSPLHF.

This clonotype occurred many times. This chain uses TRBV28 with TRBJ2-2; 9 bases are shared with TRBD1. The CDR3 covers 22 residues. CDR1 MDHEN and CDR2 SYDVKM come from the germline V gene. Trimming cost V 2 bases and J 0 bases; bases outside gene matches: 19. The chain's CDR3 is CASSLLQIRDRASLANTGELFF. CDR3 nucleotide sequence: TGTGCCAGCAGTTTACTCCAAATCCGGGACAGGGCCTCCCTCGCGAACACCGGGGAGCTGTTTTTT. The full variable domain, with the rest looked up from reference TRBV28 and TRBJ2-2, is DVKVTQSSRYLVKRTGEKVFLECVQDMDHENMFWYRQDPGLGLRLIYFSYDVKMKEKGDIPEGYSVSREKKERFSLILESASTNQTSMYLCASSLLQIRDRASLANTGELFFGEGSRLTVL.

This clonotype has ten or more counts. This chain connects TRBV5-4 to TRBJ2-1; TRBD2 matches 9 bases. Germline V lookup: CDR1 SGHNT, CDR2 YYREEE (reference sequence). CDR3 size: 16 residues. The J segment lost 4 bases and the V segment lost 0 bases, leaving 5 bases of the junction unmatched. DNA for the CDR3: TGTGCCAGCAGCTTGGTCTCGGCGGGAGGGTACAATGAGCAGTTCTTC. It is translated as CASSLVSAGGYNEQFF.